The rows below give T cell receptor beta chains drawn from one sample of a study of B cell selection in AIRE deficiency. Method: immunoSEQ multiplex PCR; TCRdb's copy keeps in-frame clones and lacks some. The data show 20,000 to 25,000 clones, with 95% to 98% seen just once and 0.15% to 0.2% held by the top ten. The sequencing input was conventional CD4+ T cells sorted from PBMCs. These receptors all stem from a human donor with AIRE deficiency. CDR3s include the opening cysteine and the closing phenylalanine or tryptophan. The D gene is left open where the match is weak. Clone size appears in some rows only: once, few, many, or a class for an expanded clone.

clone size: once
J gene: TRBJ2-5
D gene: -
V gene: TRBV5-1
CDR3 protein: CASSLAVGGTFQETQYF
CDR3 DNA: TGCGCCAGCAGCTTGGCGGTGGGCGGAACCTTCCAAGAGACCCAGTACTTC

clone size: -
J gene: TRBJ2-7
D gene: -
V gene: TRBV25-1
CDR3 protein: CASSFEAGFLGEQYF
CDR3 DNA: TGTGCCAGCAGTTTTGAGGCGGGCTTTTTGGGGGAGCAGTACTTC

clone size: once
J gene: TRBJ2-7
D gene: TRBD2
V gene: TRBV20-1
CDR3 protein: CSARAGREQYF
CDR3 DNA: TGCAGTGCCCGAGCGGGGAGAGAGCAGTACTTC

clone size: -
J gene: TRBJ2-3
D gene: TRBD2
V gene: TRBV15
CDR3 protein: CATSRDGGSGGDTQYF
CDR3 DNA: TGTGCCACCAGCAGAGATGGCGGTAGCGGGGGGGATACGCAGTATTTT

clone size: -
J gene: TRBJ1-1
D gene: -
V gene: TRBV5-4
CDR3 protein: CAGGLDRNTEAFF
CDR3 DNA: TGTGCCGGGGGATTGGACAGGAACACTGAAGCTTTCTTT

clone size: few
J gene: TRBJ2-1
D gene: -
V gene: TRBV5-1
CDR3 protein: CASSFDHEQFF
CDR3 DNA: TGCGCCAGCAGCTTTGACCATGAGCAGTTCTTC

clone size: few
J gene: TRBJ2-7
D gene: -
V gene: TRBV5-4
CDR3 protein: CASSPGPSSYEQYF
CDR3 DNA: TGTGCCAGCAGTCCGGGACCGAGCTCCTACGAGCAGTACTTC

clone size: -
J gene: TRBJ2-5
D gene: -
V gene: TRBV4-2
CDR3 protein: CASSQGAPGLKETQYF
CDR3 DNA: TGTGCCAGCAGCCAAGGGGCCCCGGGACTGAAAGAGACCCAGTACTTC

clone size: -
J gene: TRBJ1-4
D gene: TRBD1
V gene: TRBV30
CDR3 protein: CAWSVSRTGGRNEKLFF
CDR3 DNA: TGTGCCTGGAGTGTATCGCGGACAGGTGGTAGGAATGAAAAACTGTTTTTT

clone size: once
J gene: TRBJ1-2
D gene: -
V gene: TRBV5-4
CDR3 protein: CASTQGYGYTF
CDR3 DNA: TGTGCCAGCACCCAGGGATATGGCTACACCTTC

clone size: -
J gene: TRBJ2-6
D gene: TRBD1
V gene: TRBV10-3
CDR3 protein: CAISERGAEGQTYAPSSGANVLTF
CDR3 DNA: TGTGCCATCAGCGAGAGAGGTGCTGAGGGACAGACCTATGCACCGAGCTCTGGGGCCAACGTCCTGACTTTC

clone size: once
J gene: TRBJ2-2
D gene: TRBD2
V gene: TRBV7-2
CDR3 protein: CASRFGGLAGAGELFF
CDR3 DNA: TGTGCCAGCAGATTCGGTGGGCTAGCGGGAGCGGGGGAGCTGTTTTTT

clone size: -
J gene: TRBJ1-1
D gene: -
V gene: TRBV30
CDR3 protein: CAWNSPGEAFF
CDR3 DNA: TGTGCCTGGAACTCCCCAGGGGAAGCTTTCTTT

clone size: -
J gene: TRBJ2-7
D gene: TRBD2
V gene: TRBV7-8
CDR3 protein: CASSLKRETSYYEQYF
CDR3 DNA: TGTGCCAGCAGCCTCAAACGGGAGACTAGCTACTACGAGCAGTACTTC

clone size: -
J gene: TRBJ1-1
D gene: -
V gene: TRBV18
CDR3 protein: CASSPSPPGAFF
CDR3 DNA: TGTGCCAGCTCACCCTCTCCCCCCGGAGCTTTCTTT